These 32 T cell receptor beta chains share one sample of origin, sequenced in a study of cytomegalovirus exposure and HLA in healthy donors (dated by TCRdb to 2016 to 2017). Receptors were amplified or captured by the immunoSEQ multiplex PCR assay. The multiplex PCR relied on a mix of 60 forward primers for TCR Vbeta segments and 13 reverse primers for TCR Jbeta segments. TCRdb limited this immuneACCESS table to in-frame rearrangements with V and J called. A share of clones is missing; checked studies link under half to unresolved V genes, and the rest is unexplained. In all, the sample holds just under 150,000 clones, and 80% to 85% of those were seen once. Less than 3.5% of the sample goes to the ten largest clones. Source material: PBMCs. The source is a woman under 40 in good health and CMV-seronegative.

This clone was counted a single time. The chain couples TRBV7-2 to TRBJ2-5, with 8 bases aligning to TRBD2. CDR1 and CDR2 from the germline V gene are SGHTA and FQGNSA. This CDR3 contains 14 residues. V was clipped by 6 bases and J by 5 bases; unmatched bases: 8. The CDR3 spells CASSPSAGGETQYF. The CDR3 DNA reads TGTGCCAGCAGTCCCTCGGCGGGGGGCGAGACCCAGTACTTC.

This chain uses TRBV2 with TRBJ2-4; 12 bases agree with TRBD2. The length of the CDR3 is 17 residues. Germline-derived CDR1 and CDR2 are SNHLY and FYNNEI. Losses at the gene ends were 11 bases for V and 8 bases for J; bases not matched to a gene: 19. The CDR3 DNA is TGTGCCGGACACGATCCCCCTAGCGGGGGGGCTAGGGACATTCAGTACTTC. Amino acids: CAGHDPPSGGARDIQYF.

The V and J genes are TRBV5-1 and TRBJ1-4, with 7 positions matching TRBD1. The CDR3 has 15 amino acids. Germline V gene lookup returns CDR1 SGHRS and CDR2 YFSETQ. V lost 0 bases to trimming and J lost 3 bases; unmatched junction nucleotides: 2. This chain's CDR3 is CASSLGGTANEKLFF. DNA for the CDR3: TGCGCCAGCAGCTTGGGGGGGACAGCTAATGAAAAACTGTTTTTT.

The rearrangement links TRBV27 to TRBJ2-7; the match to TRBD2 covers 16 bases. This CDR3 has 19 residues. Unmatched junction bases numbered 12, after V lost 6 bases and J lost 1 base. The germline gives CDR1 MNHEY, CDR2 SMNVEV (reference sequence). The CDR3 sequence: CASSVGLGLAGGLSYEQYF. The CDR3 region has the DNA TGTGCCAGCAGCGTTGGTCTGGGACTAGCGGGAGGGCTTTCCTACGAGCAGTACTTC.

CDR3 DNA sequence: TGTGCCAGCAGCCAAGGGGACAGTCACTATGGCTACACCTTC. It specifies CASSQGDSHYGYTF. The chain is built from TRBV14 and TRBJ1-2, with TRBD1 matching 7 bases. The V and J ends lost 1 base and 3 bases, in that order; junction bases with no gene match: 2. The CDR3 runs to 14 residues. Per germline, CDR1 SGHDN and CDR2 FVKESK.

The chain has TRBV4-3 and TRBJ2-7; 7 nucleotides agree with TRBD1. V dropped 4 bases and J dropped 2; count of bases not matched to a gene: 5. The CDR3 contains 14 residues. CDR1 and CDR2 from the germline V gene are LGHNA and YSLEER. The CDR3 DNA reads TGCGCCAGCAGCCTTAGACAGGGACCCTACGAGCAGTACTTC. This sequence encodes CASSLRQGPYEQYF.

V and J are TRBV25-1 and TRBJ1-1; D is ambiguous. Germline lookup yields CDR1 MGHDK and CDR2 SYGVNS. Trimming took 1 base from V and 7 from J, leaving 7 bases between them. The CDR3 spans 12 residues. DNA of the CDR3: TGTGCCAGCAGTGAATCGGTCTTTGAAGCTTTCTTT. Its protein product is CASSESVFEAFF.

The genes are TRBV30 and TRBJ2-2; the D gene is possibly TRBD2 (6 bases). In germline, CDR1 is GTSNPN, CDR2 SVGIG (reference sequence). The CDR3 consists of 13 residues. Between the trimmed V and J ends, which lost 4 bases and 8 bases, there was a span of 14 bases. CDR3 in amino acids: CAWKVWREGELFF. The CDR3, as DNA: TGTGCCTGGAAGGTCTGGCGGGAAGGGGAGCTGTTTTTT.

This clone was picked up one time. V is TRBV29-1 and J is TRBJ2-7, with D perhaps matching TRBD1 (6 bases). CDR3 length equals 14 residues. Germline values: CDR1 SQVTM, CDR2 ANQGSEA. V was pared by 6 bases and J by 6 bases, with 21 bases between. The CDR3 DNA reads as TGCAGCGTCGTGACCACCGGGACATATCTCGAGCAGTACTTC. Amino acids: CSVVTTGTYLEQYF.

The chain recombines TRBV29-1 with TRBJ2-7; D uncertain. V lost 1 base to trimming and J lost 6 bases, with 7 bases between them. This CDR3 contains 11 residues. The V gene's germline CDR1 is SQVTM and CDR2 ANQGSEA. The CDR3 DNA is TGCAGCGTTGAAGGGCCCCGCGAGCAGTACTTC. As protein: CSVEGPREQYF.

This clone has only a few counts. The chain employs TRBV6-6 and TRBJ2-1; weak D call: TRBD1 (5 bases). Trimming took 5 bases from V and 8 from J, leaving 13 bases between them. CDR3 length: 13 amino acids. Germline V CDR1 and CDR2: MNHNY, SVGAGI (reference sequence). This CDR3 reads CASSTAGSYEQFF. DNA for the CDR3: TGTGCCAGCAGTACGGCAGGGTCTTATGAGCAGTTCTTC.

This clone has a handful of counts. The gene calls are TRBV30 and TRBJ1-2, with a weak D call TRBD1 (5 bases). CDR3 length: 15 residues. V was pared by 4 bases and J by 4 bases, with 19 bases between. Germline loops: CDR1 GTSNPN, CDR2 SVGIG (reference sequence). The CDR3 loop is CAWTLGTAMVYGYTF. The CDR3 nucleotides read TGTGCCTGGACCCTTGGGACTGCGATGGTCTATGGCTACACCTTC. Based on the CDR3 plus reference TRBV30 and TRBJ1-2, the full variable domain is SQTIHQWPATLVQPVGSPLSLECTVEGTSNPNLYWYRQAAGRGLQLLFYSVGIGQISSEVPQNLSASRPQDRQFILSSKKLLLSDSGFYLCAWTLGTAMVYGYTFGSGTRLTVV.

The CDR3 spells CASGGQGDYGYTF. The CDR3 DNA reads as TGTGCCAGTGGGGGACAGGGGGACTATGGCTACACCTTC. The chain employs TRBV19 and TRBJ1-2; 11 bases align to TRBD1. CDR3 length: 13 residues. The V gene end was trimmed by 8 bases and the J gene end by 3 bases; junction bases not matched to a gene: 2. Germline loops: CDR1 LNHDA, CDR2 SQIVND (reference sequence).

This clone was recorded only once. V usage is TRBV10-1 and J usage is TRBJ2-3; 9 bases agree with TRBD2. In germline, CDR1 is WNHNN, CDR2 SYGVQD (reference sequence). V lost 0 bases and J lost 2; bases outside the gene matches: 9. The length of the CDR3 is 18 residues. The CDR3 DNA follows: TGCGCCAGCAGTGAGTCGACCCTAGCGGGGCGGACCACAGATACGCAGTATTTT. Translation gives CASSESTLAGRTTDTQYF.

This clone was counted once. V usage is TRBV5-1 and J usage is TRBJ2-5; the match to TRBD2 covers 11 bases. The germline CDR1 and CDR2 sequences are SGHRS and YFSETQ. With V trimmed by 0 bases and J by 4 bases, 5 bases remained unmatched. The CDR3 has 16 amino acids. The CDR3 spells CASSLGGTSGGETQYF. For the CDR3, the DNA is TGCGCCAGCAGCTTGGGGGGGACTAGCGGTGGAGAGACCCAGTACTTC.

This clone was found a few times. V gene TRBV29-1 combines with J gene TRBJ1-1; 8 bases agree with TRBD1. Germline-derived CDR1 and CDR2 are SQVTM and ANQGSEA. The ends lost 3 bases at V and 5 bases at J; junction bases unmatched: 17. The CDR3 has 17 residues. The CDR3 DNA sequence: TGCAGCGTTGAGGCAGGACAGGGCGAGAGGGTGCGGACTGAAGCTTTCTTT. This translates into CSVEAGQGERVRTEAFF.

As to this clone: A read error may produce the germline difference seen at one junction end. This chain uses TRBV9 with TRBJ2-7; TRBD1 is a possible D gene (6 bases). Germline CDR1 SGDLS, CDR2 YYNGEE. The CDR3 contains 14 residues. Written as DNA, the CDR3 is TGTGCCAGCAGCGTAGGGTCAGGGGCGTACGGGCAGTACTTC. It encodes CASSVGSGAYGQYF.

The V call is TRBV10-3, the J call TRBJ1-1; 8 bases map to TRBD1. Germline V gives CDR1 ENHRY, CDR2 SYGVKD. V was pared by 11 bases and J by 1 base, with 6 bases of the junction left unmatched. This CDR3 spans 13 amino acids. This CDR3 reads CAVGQGENTEAFF. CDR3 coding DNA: TGTGCCGTTGGACAGGGAGAGAACACTGAAGCTTTCTTT.

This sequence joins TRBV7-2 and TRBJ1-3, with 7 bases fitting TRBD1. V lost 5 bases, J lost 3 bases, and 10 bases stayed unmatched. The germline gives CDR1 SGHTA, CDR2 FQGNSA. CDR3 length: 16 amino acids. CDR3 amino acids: CASSTQTGLNGNTIYF. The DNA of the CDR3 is TGTGCCAGCAGCACTCAGACAGGGTTGAATGGAAACACCATATATTTT. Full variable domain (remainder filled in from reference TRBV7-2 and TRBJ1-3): GAGVSQSPSNKVTEKGKDVELRCDPISGHTALYWYRQSLGQGLEFLIYFQGNSAPDKSGLPSDRFSAERTGGSVSTLTIQRTQQEDSAVYLCASSTQTGLNGNTIYFGEGSWLTVV.

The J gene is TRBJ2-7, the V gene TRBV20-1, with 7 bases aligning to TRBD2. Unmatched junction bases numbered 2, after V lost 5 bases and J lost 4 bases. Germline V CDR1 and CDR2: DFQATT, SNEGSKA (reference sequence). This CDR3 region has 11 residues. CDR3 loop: CSAGGSYEQYF. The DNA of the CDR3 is TGCAGTGCTGGCGGGAGTTACGAGCAGTACTTC.

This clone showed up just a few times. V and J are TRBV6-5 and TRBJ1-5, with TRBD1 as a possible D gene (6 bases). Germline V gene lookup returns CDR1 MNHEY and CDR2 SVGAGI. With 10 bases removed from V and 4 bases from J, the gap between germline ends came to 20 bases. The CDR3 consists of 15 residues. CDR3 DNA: TGTGCCAACAAATTAGGGGGAGTAATTAATCAGCCCCAGCATTTT. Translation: CANKLGGVINQPQHF.

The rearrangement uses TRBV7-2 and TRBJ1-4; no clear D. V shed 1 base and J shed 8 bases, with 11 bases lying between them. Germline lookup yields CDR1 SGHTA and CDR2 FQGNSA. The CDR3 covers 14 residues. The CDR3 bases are TGTGCCAGCAGCTTAGGGCGGGGAACCGAAAAACTGTTTTTT. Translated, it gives CASSLGRGTEKLFF.

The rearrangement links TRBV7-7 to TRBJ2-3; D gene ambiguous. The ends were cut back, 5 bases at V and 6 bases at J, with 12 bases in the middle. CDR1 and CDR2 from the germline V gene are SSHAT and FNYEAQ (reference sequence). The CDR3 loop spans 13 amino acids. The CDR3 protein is CASSPSPGDTQYF. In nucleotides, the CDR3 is TGTGCCAGCAGCCCGTCCCCTGGCGATACGCAGTATTTT.

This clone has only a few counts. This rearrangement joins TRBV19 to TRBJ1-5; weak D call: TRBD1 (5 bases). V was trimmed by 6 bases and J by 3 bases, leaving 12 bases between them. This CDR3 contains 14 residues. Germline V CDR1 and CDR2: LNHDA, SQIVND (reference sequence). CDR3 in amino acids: CASSLQGFNQPQHF. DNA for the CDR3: TGTGCCAGTAGCCTCCAGGGATTCAATCAGCCCCAGCATTTT.

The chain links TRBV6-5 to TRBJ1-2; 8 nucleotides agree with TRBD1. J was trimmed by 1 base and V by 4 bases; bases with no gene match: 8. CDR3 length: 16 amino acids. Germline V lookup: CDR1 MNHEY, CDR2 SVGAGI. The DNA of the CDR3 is TGTGCCAGCAGTTCCCATGGACAGGGCGTTAACTATGGCTACACCTTC. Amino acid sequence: CASSSHGQGVNYGYTF.

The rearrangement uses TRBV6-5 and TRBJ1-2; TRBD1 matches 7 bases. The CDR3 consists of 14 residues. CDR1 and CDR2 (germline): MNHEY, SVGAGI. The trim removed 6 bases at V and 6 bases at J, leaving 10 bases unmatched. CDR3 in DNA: TGTGCCAGCAGCCGTACCGGGACAGCCGATGGCTACACCTTC. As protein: CASSRTGTADGYTF.

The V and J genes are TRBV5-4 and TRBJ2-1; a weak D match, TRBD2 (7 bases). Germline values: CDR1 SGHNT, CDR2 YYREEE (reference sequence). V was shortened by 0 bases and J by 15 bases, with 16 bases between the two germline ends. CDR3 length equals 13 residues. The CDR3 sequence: CASSLDPTGGTFF. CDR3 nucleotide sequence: TGTGCCAGCAGCTTGGATCCAACGGGGGGCACGTTCTTC.

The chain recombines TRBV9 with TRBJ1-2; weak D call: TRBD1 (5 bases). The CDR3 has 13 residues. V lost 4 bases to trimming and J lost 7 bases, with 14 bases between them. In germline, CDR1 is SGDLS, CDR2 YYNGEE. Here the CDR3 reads CASSPGGRGGYTF. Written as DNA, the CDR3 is TGTGCCAGCAGCCCTGGGGGGAGGGGTGGCTACACCTTC.

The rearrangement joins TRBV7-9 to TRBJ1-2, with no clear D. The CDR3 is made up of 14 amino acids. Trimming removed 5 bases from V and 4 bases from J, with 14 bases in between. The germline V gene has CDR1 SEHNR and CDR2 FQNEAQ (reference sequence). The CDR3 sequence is CASSQWTEGYGYTF. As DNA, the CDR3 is TGTGCCAGCAGCCAATGGACGGAGGGCTATGGCTACACCTTC.

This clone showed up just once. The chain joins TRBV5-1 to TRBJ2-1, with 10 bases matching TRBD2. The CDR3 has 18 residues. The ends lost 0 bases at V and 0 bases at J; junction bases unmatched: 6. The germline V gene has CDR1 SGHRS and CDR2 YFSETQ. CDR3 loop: CASSLGTSGGGSYNEQFF. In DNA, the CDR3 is TGCGCCAGCAGCTTGGGGACTAGCGGAGGGGGCTCCTACAATGAGCAGTTCTTC.

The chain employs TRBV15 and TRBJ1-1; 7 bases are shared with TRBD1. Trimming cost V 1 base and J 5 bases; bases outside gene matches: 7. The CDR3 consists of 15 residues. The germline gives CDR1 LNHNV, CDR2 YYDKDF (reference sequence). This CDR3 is CATSRGGSGGTEAFF. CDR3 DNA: TGTGCCACCAGCAGAGGCGGTTCAGGGGGAACTGAAGCTTTCTTT.

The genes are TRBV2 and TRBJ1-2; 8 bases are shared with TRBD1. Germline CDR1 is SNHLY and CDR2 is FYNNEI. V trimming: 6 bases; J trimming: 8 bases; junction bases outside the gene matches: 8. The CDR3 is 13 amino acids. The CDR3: CASRERQGLGYTF. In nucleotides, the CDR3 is TGTGCCAGCAGAGAGAGACAGGGGCTGGGCTACACCTTC.